This record looks at one T cell receptor beta chain sequence and its context. These data originate in a study of blood T cell repertoires in COVID-19. About the study: The United States, Italy and Spain provided the acute and convalescent COVID-19 samples.

Individuals aged 18 to 89 years were recruited from about two dozen US areas. Original processing notes: Reference gene primer amplification gave estimated nucleated cell counts. TCRdb's copy holds only in-frame clones and misses some; the assay was immunoSEQ multiplex PCR. V, J and clone size reflect that table, while D and trimming were determined from the DNA. This repertoire shows 400,000 to 550,000 clones, nearly 90% found once; its top ten account for approximately 2%. Trimming removed 5 bases from V and 2 bases from J; junction bases left unmatched: 6. CDR3 length: 16 residues. Germline V CDR1 and CDR2: SEHNR, FQNEAQ (reference sequence).

The TCR comes from a woman between 18 and 30 years old with acute COVID-19. The chain joins TRBV7-9 to TRBJ1-1, with 12 nucleotides matching TRBD1. Input material: PBMCs or T cells enriched from blood (not recorded which). CDR3 protein: CASSPGTGGSNTEAFF. The CDR3 coding sequence is TGTGCCAGCAGCCCCGGGACAGGGGGCTCTAACACTGAAGCTTTCTTT.